Listed here are 16 T cell receptor beta chains from one sample, sequenced in a study of T cell responses to AZD1222 COVID-19 vaccine. This table comes from immunoSEQ multiplex PCR, and its TCRdb copy is limited to in-frame clones, with some not included. The table includes over 50,000 clones, over 80% detected once. The sequenced sample was peripheral blood, obtained on day 0 of AZD1222 vaccination. The origin of the receptors is an adult in good health.

The chain uses TRBV2 and TRBJ2-4; no reliable D call. CDR3 length: 16 amino acids. Per the germline V gene, CDR1 is SNHLY and CDR2 is FYNNEI. V was shortened by 5 bases and J by 0 bases, with 14 bases between the two germline ends. The CDR3 nucleotides are TGTGCCAGCAGTACCCAGATTTGGCGAGCCAAAAACATTCAGTACTTC. This encodes CASSTQIWRAKNIQYF.

The rearrangement uses TRBV20-1 and TRBJ1-1; D gene uncertain. Germline V CDR1 and CDR2: DFQATT, SNEGSKA (reference sequence). V gave up 3 bases and J gave up 1 base, with 21 bases separating them. This CDR3 is 17 amino acids long. The CDR3 loop is CSASGPRREMWNTEAFF. CDR3 bases: TGCAGTGCTAGTGGCCCGAGAAGGGAGATGTGGAACACTGAAGCTTTCTTT.

The chain has TRBV15 and TRBJ1-5; a weak D match, TRBD1 (5 bases). CDR3 length equals 14 residues. Trimming left V 0 bases short and J 6 bases short, with 9 bases between. Per germline, CDR1 LNHNV and CDR2 YYDKDF (reference sequence). CDR3 loop: CATSRDQGGQPQHF. The CDR3 DNA reads TGTGCCACCAGCAGAGACCAGGGCGGTCAGCCCCAGCATTTT.

V and J are TRBV20-1 and TRBJ2-5; D unresolved. Germline CDR1 DFQATT, CDR2 SNEGSKA (reference sequence). Trimming took off 0 bases at V and 5 bases at J, with 4 bases between the two ends. The CDR3 covers 11 residues. CDR3 bases: TGCAGTGCTAGAGATGTGGAGACCCAGTACTTC. Its protein product is CSARDVETQYF.

V is TRBV29-1 and J is TRBJ2-1, with TRBD2 matching over 12 bases. With 7 bases clipped from V and 4 bases from J, the junction kept 5 bases outside the gene matches. Germline V gene data show CDR1 as SQVTM and CDR2 as ANQGSEA. The CDR3 loop spans 14 amino acids. The CDR3 loop reads CSGGLAGRYNEQFF. CDR3 DNA: TGCAGCGGAGGACTAGCGGGGAGGTACAATGAGCAGTTCTTC.

V is TRBV24-1 and J is TRBJ2-7; 7 nucleotides agree with TRBD1. There are 14 residues in the CDR3. V gave up 8 bases and J gave up 1 base; unmatched junction bases: 7. The germline V gene encodes CDR1 KGHDR and CDR2 SFDVKD. CDR3: CATNYRDSSYEQYF. The CDR3 DNA reads TGTGCCACCAATTACCGGGACAGTTCCTACGAGCAGTACTTC.

This chain joins TRBV14 and TRBJ2-1; 10 bases fit TRBD1. From germline, CDR1 is SGHDN and CDR2 FVKESK. V lost 8 bases, J lost 6 bases, and 7 bases stayed unmatched. This CDR3 has 14 amino acids. As DNA, the CDR3 is TGTGCCAGCGGCTCCGGGACAGGGGTCAATGAGCAGTTCTTC. Translation gives CASGSGTGVNEQFF.

The CDR3 loop reads CAWSADRNTEAFF. CDR3 nucleotides: TGTGCCTGGAGTGCGGATCGGAACACTGAAGCTTTCTTT. This chain links TRBV30 with TRBJ1-1; no definite D call. V dropped 1 base and J dropped 1 base, with 7 bases sitting between them. CDR1 GTSNPN and CDR2 SVGIG come from the germline V gene (reference sequence). This CDR3 spans 13 amino acids.

This chain joins TRBV6-2 or TRBV6-3 and TRBJ2-1; TRBD1 agrees at 9 bases. The CDR3 is made up of 15 amino acids. V lost 6 bases to trimming and J lost 4 bases; unmatched junction nucleotides: 7. CDR1 is MNHEY, CDR2 SVGEGT, per germline. CDR3 loop: CASSLTGTGYNEQFF. The CDR3 nucleotides are TGTGCCAGCAGCCTCACCGGGACAGGGTACAATGAGCAGTTCTTC.

The table lists this clone with a count of one. V and J are TRBV18 and TRBJ2-2, with D possibly called TRBD1 or TRBD2 (5 bases each). Trimming removed 6 bases from V and 4 bases from J, with 18 bases in between. The CDR3 is 16 amino acids. Germline V lookup: CDR1 KGHSH, CDR2 LQKENI. DNA of the CDR3: TGTGCCAGCTCCTATTCCCGGGGCGGTGGCACCGGGGAGCTGTTTTTT. Translated: CASSYSRGGGTGELFF.

The chain combines TRBV30 with TRBJ2-7; 9 bases are a match to TRBD1. V was pared by 2 bases and J by 4 bases, with 3 bases of the junction left unmatched. CDR1 is GTSNPN and CDR2 is SVGIG in the germline V gene (reference sequence). The length of the CDR3 is 13 residues. The CDR3 sequence is CAWSPGTGYEQYF. The CDR3 DNA follows: TGTGCCTGGAGTCCCGGGACAGGGTACGAGCAGTACTTC. The whole variable domain, filled in from reference TRBV30 and TRBJ2-7, reads SQTIHQWPATLVQPVGSPLSLECTVEGTSNPNLYWYRQAAGRGLQLLFYSVGIGQISSEVPQNLSASRPQDRQFILSSKKLLLSDSGFYLCAWSPGTGYEQYFGPGTRLTVT.

The V call is TRBV19, the J call TRBJ1-2; no clear D gene. From germline, CDR1 is LNHDA and CDR2 SQIVND (reference sequence). The CDR3 is made up of 13 amino acids. Between the trimmed V and J ends, which lost 2 bases and 3 bases, there was a span of 7 bases. CDR3 in amino acids: CASSIRLDYGYTF. CDR3 sequence (DNA): TGTGCCAGTAGTATAAGGTTAGACTATGGCTACACCTTC.

The J gene is TRBJ2-5, the V gene TRBV11-2; either TRBD1 or TRBD2 may supply D (5 bases each). V dropped 6 bases and J dropped 1 base, with 15 bases sitting between them. CDR1 is SGHAT and CDR2 is FQNNGV in the germline V gene. The CDR3 has 15 amino acids. The CDR3 loop reads CASRSPGRPQETQYF. CDR3 sequence (DNA): TGTGCCAGCAGGAGTCCGGGACGGCCCCAAGAGACCCAGTACTTC.

In this sample, this clone turned up once. The genes are TRBV6-2 or TRBV6-3 and TRBJ2-5, with 9 positions matching TRBD2. This CDR3 region has 16 residues. Germline trimming cut 5 bases from V and 4 bases from J; bases unmatched to any gene: 11. Germline loops: CDR1 MNHEY, CDR2 SVGEGT. CDR3 nucleotide sequence: TGTGCCAGCAGTACGGACCAGCTAGCGGGGAGAGAGACCCAGTACTTC. This sequence encodes CASSTDQLAGRETQYF.

The chain employs TRBV4-3 and TRBJ2-2; D is unclear. In germline, CDR1 is LGHNA, CDR2 YSLEER. The V end was cut by 4 bases, the J end by 2 bases, with 20 bases between. The CDR3 spans 18 residues. CDR3 sequence (DNA): TGCGCCAGCAGCCCTCCCGTGGCTGGCAGGCAAAACACCGGGGAGCTGTTTTTT. This gives the protein CASSPPVAGRQNTGELFF.

The CDR3 here is CASSLTGSTNEKLFF. CDR3 nucleotides: TGTGCCAGCAGTTTGACAGGTAGCACTAATGAAAAACTGTTTTTT. The gene calls are TRBV28 and TRBJ1-4, with a tentative D call TRBD1 (6 bases). Germline V CDR1 and CDR2: MDHEN, SYDVKM. Trimming removed 3 bases from V and 2 bases from J, with 10 bases in between. The CDR3 spans 15 residues.